Below, 13 T cell receptor beta chains from the same sample are listed, as sequenced in a study of T cell repertoires in cytomegalovirus infection. These receptors have no known antigen. TCRdb recomputed calls from the reads with MiXCR, one row per CDR3 protein. Found here are 110,000 or so distinct CDR3 sequences, about 30% of them singletons; the top ten hold 40% to 45%. The sequencing used CD8+ T cells from cultured PBMCs, collected from culture after CMV antigen stimulation. The receptors shown here come from a human donor in good health (CMV status not recorded). Some clones in this sample may be carry-over from other donors' samples.

This clonotype was seen a handful of times. The gene calls are TRBV7-9 and TRBJ2-7; D is perhaps TRBD2 (6 bases). The CDR3 sequence is 12 residues long. Trimming cost V 6 bases and J 4 bases, with 10 bases left between them. CDR1 and CDR2 from the germline V gene are SEHNR and FQNEAQ (reference sequence). CDR3 DNA: TGTGCCAGCAGGTGGGGGACTTACGAGCAGTACTTC. Translating it yields CASRWGTYEQYF.

The table lists this clonotype with a few counts. The chain uses TRBV7-3 and TRBJ2-3; D ambiguous. The CDR3 covers 16 residues. V shed 0 bases and J shed 0 bases, with 10 bases lying between them. Germline lookup yields CDR1 SGHTA and CDR2 FQGTGA. The CDR3 DNA follows: TGTGCCAGCAGCTTAACGACCGTTACAAGCACAGATACGCAGTATTTT. This gives the protein CASSLTTVTSTDTQYF.

In this sample, this clonotype turned up a few times. The chain joins TRBV4-1 to TRBJ2-7, with 9 bases aligning to TRBD1. V was clipped by 0 bases and J by 2 bases; unmatched bases: 5. The CDR3 runs to 16 residues. Germline lookup yields CDR1 MGHRA and CDR2 YSYEKL. The CDR3 DNA reads as TGCGCCAGCAGCCAAGATACCGGGACAGGGACCTACGAGCAGTACTTC. Translation gives CASSQDTGTGTYEQYF.

This chain connects TRBV19 to TRBJ2-7; D unclear. In germline, CDR1 is LNHDA, CDR2 SQIVND (reference sequence). Trimming pared 3 bases from V and 1 base from J, leaving 19 bases between. The CDR3 sequence is 17 residues long. CDR3: CASSIISPGGRSYEQYF. DNA of the CDR3: TGTGCCAGTAGTATCATCTCCCCGGGTGGCAGGTCCTACGAGCAGTACTTC.

As DNA, the CDR3 is TGCGCCAGCAGCCATCCGGGACAGGGATTCACTGAAGCTTTCTTT. The encoded protein is CASSHPGQGFTEAFF. The chain combines TRBV4-1 with TRBJ1-1, with 9 bases that match TRBD1. Germline CDR1 MGHRA, CDR2 YSYEKL. The CDR3 spans 15 residues. Germline trimming cut 3 bases from V and 4 bases from J; bases unmatched to any gene: 6.

This clonotype occurred many times. This chain links TRBV7-9 with TRBJ1-1; 7 bases match TRBD1. The CDR3 covers 14 residues. Germline V gives CDR1 SEHNR, CDR2 FQNEAQ (reference sequence). V lost 4 bases, J lost 1 base, and 3 bases stayed unmatched. In DNA, the CDR3 is TGTGCCAGCAGCTCCCGGACAGGGAACACTGAAGCTTTCTTT. Translated, it gives CASSSRTGNTEAFF. The complete variable domain, with remaining parts taken from reference TRBV7-9 and TRBJ1-1, reads DTGVSQNPRHKITKRGQNVTFRCDPISEHNRLYWYRQTLGQGPEFLTYFQNEAQLEKSRLLSDRFSAERPKGSFSTLEIQRTEQGDSAMYLCASSSRTGNTEAFFGQGTRLTVV.

This clonotype was picked up a small number of times. The rearrangement uses TRBV4-1 and TRBJ2-3; D is unresolved. This CDR3 contains 14 residues. V was pared by 4 bases and J by 3 bases, with 11 bases between. Germline assignment: CDR1 MGHRA and CDR2 YSYEKL. The CDR3 sequence is CASSPAVGTDTQYF. CDR3 coding DNA: TGCGCCAGCAGCCCTGCCGTGGGGACAGATACGCAGTATTTT.

This clonotype has only a few counts. J is TRBJ2-7 and V is TRBV29-1, with D perhaps given as TRBD1 or TRBD2 (5 bases each). The CDR3 consists of 11 residues. The V end was cut by 4 bases, the J end by 4 bases, with 8 bases between. Germline V gene data show CDR1 as SQVTM and CDR2 as ANQGSEA. The CDR3 nucleotides read TGCAGCGTTGGAGGGGTTTACGAGCAGTACTTC. Its translation: CSVGGVYEQYF.

V gene TRBV7-4 combines with J gene TRBJ2-7; 7 positions match TRBD1. CDR1 is SGHVT and CDR2 is SQSDAQ in the germline V gene. J was trimmed by 0 bases and V by 5 bases; bases with no gene match: 4. The CDR3 has 14 residues. CDR3 DNA sequence: TGTGCCAGCAGCGCCCGGGACAGCTCCTACGAGCAGTACTTC. Translation: CASSARDSSYEQYF.

Only a few counts were recorded for this clonotype. The rearrangement links TRBV12-3 or TRBV12-4 to TRBJ2-7; D gene unclear. The CDR3 contains 15 residues. Trimming removed 5 bases at V and 0 bases at J, with 14 bases between. The CDR3 DNA follows: TGTGCCAGCAGTCTGGGCCCAGGCCACTCCTACGAGCAGTACTTC. Encoded protein: CASSLGPGHSYEQYF.

V is TRBV12-3 or TRBV12-4 and J is TRBJ1-5, with 8 bases aligning to TRBD1. CDR3 length: 15 residues. After removal of 6 bases from V and 1 base from J, the junction contained 5 bases not matched to a gene. DNA for the CDR3: TGTGCCAGCAGCGGGACAGGTCAGAGCAATCAGCCCCAGCATTTT. It is translated as CASSGTGQSNQPQHF.

The chain couples TRBV20-1 to TRBJ2-2, with 8 bases identical to TRBD2. CDR1 DFQATT and CDR2 SNEGSKA come from the germline V gene (reference sequence). V shed 3 bases, J shed 8 bases, and the junction held 2 bases outside the gene matches. The CDR3 length is 12 residues. CDR3: CSASGGAGELFF. In nucleotides, the CDR3 is TGCAGTGCTAGCGGGGGGGCAGGGGAGCTGTTTTTT.

This chain connects TRBV6-1 to TRBJ1-1, with D possibly being TRBD1 (5 bases). The CDR3 totals 13 residues. The germline V gene encodes CDR1 MNHNS and CDR2 SASEGT. The V and J ends lost 3 bases and 3 bases respectively, with 8 bases between them. The chain's CDR3 is CASSEGTYTEAFF. CDR3 DNA sequence: TGTGCCAGCAGTGAGGGGACCTACACTGAAGCTTTCTTT.